This T cell receptor beta chain was found in a study of blood T cell repertoires in COVID-19. Clones were read by immunoSEQ multiplex PCR, and TCRdb kept only the in-frame ones, dropping some. The profile covers roughly 120,000 clones, with about 94% appearing a single time and 2.1% taken by the ten largest. The sample was peripheral blood. The clonotype was recovered from a man aged 50 to 59 with COVID-19, enrolled during active disease.

The DNA for the CDR3 is TGTGCCAGCTCACCACCCAGGCGCCAAGAGACCCAGTACTTC. Translated: CASSPPRRQETQYF. The V and J genes are TRBV18 and TRBJ2-5; D unclear. V lost 0 bases and J lost 1, with 6 bases in between. This CDR3 comprises 14 residues. The V gene's germline CDR1 is KGHSH and CDR2 LQKENI.